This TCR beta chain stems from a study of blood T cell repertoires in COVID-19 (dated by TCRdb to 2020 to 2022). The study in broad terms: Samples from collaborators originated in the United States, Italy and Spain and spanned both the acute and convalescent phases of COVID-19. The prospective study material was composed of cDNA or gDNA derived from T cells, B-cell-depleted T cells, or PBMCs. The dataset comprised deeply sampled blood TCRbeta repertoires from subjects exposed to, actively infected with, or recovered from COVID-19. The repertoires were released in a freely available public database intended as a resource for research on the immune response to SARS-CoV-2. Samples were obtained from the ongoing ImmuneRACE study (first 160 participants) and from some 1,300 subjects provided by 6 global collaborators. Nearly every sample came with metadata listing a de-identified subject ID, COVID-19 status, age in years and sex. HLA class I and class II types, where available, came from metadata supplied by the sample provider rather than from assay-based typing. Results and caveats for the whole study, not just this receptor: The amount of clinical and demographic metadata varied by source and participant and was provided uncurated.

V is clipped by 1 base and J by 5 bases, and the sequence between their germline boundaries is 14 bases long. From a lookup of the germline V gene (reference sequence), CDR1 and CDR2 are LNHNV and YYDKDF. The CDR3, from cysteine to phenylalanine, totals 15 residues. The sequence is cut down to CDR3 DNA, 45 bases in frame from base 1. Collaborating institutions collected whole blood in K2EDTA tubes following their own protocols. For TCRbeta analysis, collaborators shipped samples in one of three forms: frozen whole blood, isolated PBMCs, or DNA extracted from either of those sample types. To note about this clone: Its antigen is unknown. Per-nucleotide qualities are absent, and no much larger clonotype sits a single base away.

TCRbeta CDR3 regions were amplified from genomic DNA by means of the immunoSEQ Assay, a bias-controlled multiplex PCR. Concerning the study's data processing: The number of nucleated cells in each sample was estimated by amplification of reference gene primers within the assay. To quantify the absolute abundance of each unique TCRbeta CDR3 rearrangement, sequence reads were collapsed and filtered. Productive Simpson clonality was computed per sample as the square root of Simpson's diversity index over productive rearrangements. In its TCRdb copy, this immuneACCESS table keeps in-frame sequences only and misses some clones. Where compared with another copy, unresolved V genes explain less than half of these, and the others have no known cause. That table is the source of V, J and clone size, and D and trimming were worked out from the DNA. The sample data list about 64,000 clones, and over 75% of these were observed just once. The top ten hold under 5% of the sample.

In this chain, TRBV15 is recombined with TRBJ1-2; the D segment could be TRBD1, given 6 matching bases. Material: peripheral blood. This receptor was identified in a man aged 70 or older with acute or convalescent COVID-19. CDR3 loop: CATSRVGGGNYGYTF. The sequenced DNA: TGTGCCACCAGCAGAGTGGGGGGGGGCAATTATGGCTACACCTTC. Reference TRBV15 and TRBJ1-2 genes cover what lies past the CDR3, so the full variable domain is DAMVIQNPRYQVTQFGKPVTLSCSQTLNHNVMYWYQQKSSQAPKLLFHYYDKDFNNEADTPDNFQSRRPNTSFCFLDIRSPGLGDTAMYLCATSRVGGGNYGYTFGSGTRLTVV.